This TCR beta chain was identified during a study of low-dose radiotherapy and immunotherapy resistance in tumors. For the study at large: Cohort 1 received 0.5 Gy per fraction every 2 weeks, totaling 6.5 Gy. Both drugs were delivered intravenously to patients (nivolumab 240 mg every two weeks and ipilimumab 1 mg/kg every six weeks).

With TRAV- and TRBV-specific primers, first-strand cDNA was made, covering the alpha and beta chains. Over roughly 19 PCR cycles, TCRs were amplified from a constant-region primer and V-primer adapter. In TCRdb, the reads were re-called with MiXCR into one record per CDR3 protein. This sample has 65,000 to 100,000 distinct CDR3 sequences, with 15% to 20% found just once. Trimming removed 5 bases at V and 0 bases at J, with 17 bases between. The germline gives CDR1 MDHEN, CDR2 SYDVKM. The CDR3 runs to 16 residues. Documented time point: before trial treatment. Ipilimumab, nivolumab, aspirin, low-dose cyclophosphamide and low-dose radiotherapy were administered to donors.

The V call is TRBV28, the J call TRBJ2-7, with D perhaps assigned TRBD1 or TRBD2 (6 bases each). The sample in question was PBMCs, obtained before treatment. This TCR was recovered from a male donor with prostate cancer. DNA for the CDR3: TGTGCCAGCAGTCTCCCGGGGGCGGGCAGCTCCTACGAGCAGTACTTC. Translated, it gives CASSLPGAGSSYEQYF.